The T cell receptor beta chain described here comes from a study of shared clonotypes between healthy human individuals. Broader study findings: The researchers took only blood, and tissue repertoires probably look different. On the whole, naive subsets had larger estimated richness than memory subsets had.

With regard to this clone: What it recognizes is unknown.

The CDR3 has 13 residues. Germline V gene data show CDR1 as SGHVS and CDR2 as FNYEAQ. The V end was cut by 3 bases, the J end by 9 bases, with 12 bases between. On sorted subsets, replicate PCRs used 200 ng DNA, or some 28,000 T cell genomes. Profiling relied on immunoSEQ multiplex PCR, and the TCRdb table lists in-frame clones only, not all of them. The sample shows about 1.1 million clones, about 80% of them seen only once. This chain joins TRBV7-6 and TRBJ2-1; D unresolved. This clonotype was sampled from a man younger than 35 in good health. Some clones in this sample may be carry-over from other donors' samples. Sequencing was carried out using memory CD4+ T cells from PBMCs. Subset here: CD45RA-negative fraction. The CDR3 region is CASSFGLGTEQFF. In DNA form, the CDR3 reads TGTGCCAGCAGCTTCGGTTTGGGCACTGAGCAGTTCTTC. Variable domain in full (rest from reference TRBV7-6 and TRBJ2-1): GAGVSQSPRYKVTKRGQDVALRCDPISGHVSLYWYRQALGQGPEFLTYFNYEAQQDKSGLPNDRFSAERPEGSISTLTIQRTEQRDSAMYRCASSFGLGTEQFFGPGTRLTVL.